Listed below are T cell receptor beta chains from one sample, sequenced in a study of blood T cells in healthy people across ages. TCRdb processed the 5' RACE reads anew with MiXCR; each CDR3 protein has one entry. This table has approximately 730,000 distinct CDR3 sequences, approximately 53% appearing once. Sequencing was done on a sample of blood. These receptors all stem from an older man in good health. Each CDR3 is given with its conserved first and last residue. D genes are given only for firm matches. Size is stated for part of the rows, as once, few or many counts, or as a class when the clone is expanded.

d_gene | j_gene | v_gene | abundance | CDR3aa | CDR3nt
. | TRBJ2-7 | TRBV6-2/TRBV6-3 | few | CASSRGGISSYEQYF | TGTGCCAGCAGTAGAGGCGGGATAAGCTCCTACGAGCAGTACTTC
. | TRBJ2-3 | TRBV6-5 | . | CASFRGGSGTDTQYF | TGTGCCAGCTTCCGAGGGGGGTCGGGCACAGATACGCAGTATTTT
. | TRBJ2-6 | TRBV7-2 | . | CASSGSSPGANVLTF | TGTGCCAGCAGCGGGAGCAGCCCTGGGGCCAACGTCCTGACTTTC
TRBD2 | TRBJ2-3 | TRBV7-8 | . | CASSLVPSGTDTQYF | TGTGCCAGCAGTCTAGTCCCTAGCGGAACAGATACGCAGTATTTT
TRBD1 | TRBJ2-7 | TRBV5-1 | . | CASSQTGGLSSYEQYF | TGCGCCAGCAGCCAAACAGGGGGCCTTAGCTCCTACGAGCAGTACTTC
. | TRBJ1-5 | TRBV6-1 | . | CASIPSVYSNQPQHF | TGTGCCAGCATCCCCAGTGTTTATAGCAATCAGCCCCAGCATTTT
. | TRBJ2-5 | TRBV4-2 | . | CASSQVLERLEQETQYF | TGTGCCAGCAGCCAAGTACTCGAGAGACTAGAGCAAGAGACCCAGTACTTC
TRBD2 | TRBJ2-1 | TRBV28 | . | CASSFLVEGLAGRYNEQFF | TGTGCCAGCAGTTTTTTAGTTGAAGGACTCGCCGGGAGGTACAATGAGCAGTTCTTC
TRBD1 | TRBJ2-7 | TRBV5-1 | few | CASSFGDRVTYEQYF | TGCGCCAGCAGCTTTGGGGACAGGGTAACCTACGAGCAGTACTTC
. | TRBJ2-7 | TRBV14 | . | CASSSSVSEQYF | TGTGCCAGCAGCTCTAGCGTATCCGAGCAGTACTTC
TRBD2 | TRBJ2-7 | TRBV3-1 | few | CASSPGLAGAVEQYF | TGTGCCAGCAGCCCTGGACTAGCGGGAGCGGTCGAGCAGTACTTC
TRBD2 | TRBJ2-6 | TRBV7-9 | few | CASSFTGLAGPIRANVLTF | TGTGCCAGCAGCTTCACTGGACTAGCGGGCCCCATAAGGGCCAACGTCCTGACTTTC
. | TRBJ2-7 | TRBV10-3 | . | CAISEPTRVLHEQYF | TGTGCCATCAGTGAGCCCACGAGGGTTCTCCACGAGCAGTACTTC
. | TRBJ1-2 | TRBV7-2 | few | CASRDLWQEYGYTF | TGTGCCAGCAGAGATCTATGGCAGGAGTATGGCTACACCTTC
. | TRBJ2-7 | TRBV28 | . | CASSSGTGEQYF | TGTGCCAGCAGTTCAGGCACTGGCGAGCAGTACTTC
. | TRBJ2-1 | TRBV24-1 | . | CATSDLLAIRGRKYEQFF | TGTGCCACCAGTGATTTGCTCGCGATTAGGGGGAGGAAGTATGAGCAGTTCTTC
. | TRBJ1-4 | TRBV20-1 | . | CSARGGVGEKLFF | TGCAGTGCTAGAGGAGGGGTCGGAGAAAAACTGTTTTTT
TRBD1 | TRBJ2-7 | TRBV12-3/TRBV12-4 | few | CASSPRGQGLGSTYEQYF | TGTGCCAGCAGTCCCCGAGGACAGGGCCTGGGAAGTACCTACGAGCAGTACTTC
. | TRBJ2-6 | TRBV20-1 | once | CSARDPLSSGANVLTF | TGCAGTGCTAGAGACCCATTAAGCTCTGGGGCCAACGTCCTGACTTTC
. | TRBJ1-1 | TRBV14 | . | CASSQRRQTMNTEAFF | TGTGCCAGCAGCCAACGCCGACAGACCATGAACACTGAAGCTTTCTTT
. | TRBJ2-1 | TRBV3-1 | . | CASSRAYGSDEQFF | TGTGCCAGCAGCCGTGCCTACGGGAGCGATGAGCAGTTCTTC
. | TRBJ2-1 | TRBV12-3/TRBV12-4 | few | CASSSMLEQFF | TGTGCCAGCAGTTCTATGCTTGAGCAGTTCTTC
. | TRBJ2-7 | TRBV5-8 | once | CASSQESREQYF | TGTGCCAGCAGCCAGGAGTCCCGCGAGCAGTACTTC
. | TRBJ2-7 | TRBV7-2 | . | CASSLARTADYEQYF | TGTGCCAGCAGCTTAGCGAGGACAGCGGACTACGAGCAGTACTTC
. | TRBJ2-1 | TRBV20-1 | few | CSASGDYNEQFF | TGCAGTGCTAGTGGGGACTACAATGAGCAGTTCTTC
. | TRBJ2-2 | TRBV15 | . | CATSRDRRGRSVGELFF | TGTGCCACCAGCAGAGATCGGCGCGGACGGTCCGTAGGGGAGCTGTTTTTT
TRBD1 | TRBJ2-7 | TRBV6-1 | . | CASLRDRGYEQYF | TGTGCCAGCCTTAGGGACAGGGGCTACGAGCAGTACTTC
. | TRBJ2-6 | TRBV3-1 | few | CASSPRGANVLTF | TGTGCCAGCAGCCCCAGGGGGGCCAACGTCCTGACTTTC
. | TRBJ2-1 | TRBV7-9 | few | CASINRENEQFF | TGTGCCAGCATCAACAGGGAAAATGAGCAGTTCTTC
. | TRBJ2-5 | TRBV27 | . | CASSDFGAETQYF | TGTGCCAGCAGCGACTTTGGGGCAGAGACCCAGTACTTC
. | TRBJ2-1 | TRBV11-2 | . | CASSQRTPEQFF | TGTGCCAGCAGCCAGCGTACTCCAGAGCAGTTCTTC
TRBD1 | TRBJ2-7 | TRBV3-1 | . | CASSQDWGTGNYEQYF | TGTGCCAGCAGCCAAGATTGGGGGACAGGGAACTACGAGCAGTACTTC
TRBD2 | TRBJ2-5 | TRBV6-5 | . | CASSSFLGLAGDRETQYF | TGTGCCAGCAGTTCCTTCCTCGGACTAGCGGGAGACCGAGAGACCCAGTACTTC
TRBD1 | TRBJ2-7 | TRBV20-1 | . | CSTRTGGMYEQYF | TGTAGTACTCGGACAGGGGGCATGTACGAGCAGTACTTC
. | TRBJ1-2 | TRBV7-2 | few | CASSLAIGDNYGYTF | TGTGCCAGCAGCTTAGCTATAGGGGATAACTATGGCTACACCTTC
. | TRBJ2-7 | TRBV6-5 | . | CASSYSGAGLPYEQYF | TGTGCCAGCAGTTACTCAGGAGCCGGACTACCCTACGAGCAGTACTTC
TRBD2 | TRBJ2-1 | TRBV2 | . | CASSEGGLASPEQFF | TGTGCCAGCAGTGAAGGGGGACTAGCGTCCCCTGAGCAGTTCTTC
TRBD1 | TRBJ2-7 | TRBV3-1 | . | CASSRGTGGVYEQYF | TGTGCCAGCAGCCGAGGGACAGGGGGCGTTTACGAGCAGTACTTC
TRBD1 | TRBJ1-4 | TRBV28 | . | CASSPGQGWEKLFF | TGTGCCAGCAGCCCTGGACAGGGCTGGGAAAAACTGTTTTTT
TRBD1 | TRBJ1-6 | TRBV20-1 | . | CSAREGQGLIPLHF | TGCAGTGCCCGAGAGGGACAGGGGTTGATACCCCTCCACTTT
. | TRBJ1-1 | TRBV6-6 | . | CASSYSKQLNTEAFF | TGTGCCAGCAGTTACTCGAAGCAGTTGAACACTGAAGCTTTCTTT